This T cell receptor (beta chain) was found in a study of beta chain features in type 1 diabetes. Every isolated RNA sample was fully reverse transcribed, so sequencing captured expressed TCRB transcripts. TCRdb's copy holds only in-frame clones and misses some; the assay was immunoSEQ multiplex PCR. The sample lists about 250,000 clones, 12% to 15% occurring once. V gave up 5 bases and J gave up 7 bases, with 20 bases separating them. The CDR3 spans 16 residues. The germline gives CDR1 SGHTA, CDR2 FQGNSA. Heparinised blood was drawn once per donor, averaging roughly 110 mL. This clone was counted a few times. This sample also contains other DNA sequences that code for the same CDR3.

The source of this sequence is a woman in her 40s in good health. The sample consisted of naive CD4+ T cells from blood. The chain joins TRBV7-2 to TRBJ2-2, with D possibly being TRBD2 (6 bases). CDR3 nucleotides: TGTGCCAGCAGCGTGCGAGCCGGGACTCTTAACGGGGAGCTGTTTTTT. Translation: CASSVRAGTLNGELFF.